Listed below are T cell receptor beta chains from one sample, sequenced in a study of blood T cells in healthy people across ages. From the 5' RACE reads, TCRdb called clonotypes with MiXCR, one entry per CDR3 protein. The sample consists of roughly 800,000 distinct CDR3 sequences, over 45% of them appearing once. Material for sequencing was blood. These TCRs come from a man younger than 40 in good health. The CDR3 runs from the conserved cysteine through the conserved F or W. D genes are given only for firm matches. Where a row states a size, it is once, few, many or the class of an expanded clone; other rows omit it.

.	TRBV12-3/TRBV12-4	TRBJ2-7	.	CASSSSREPPYEQYF	TGTGCCAGCAGTTCCTCGAGGGAGCCCCCCTACGAGCAGTACTTC
.	TRBV6-5	TRBJ2-3	few	CASSYSEIFADTQYF	TGTGCCAGCAGTTACTCCGAGATCTTTGCAGATACGCAGTATTTT
.	TRBV6-2/TRBV6-3	TRBJ2-7	.	CATEGSAYEQYF	TGTGCCACTGAGGGGTCAGCCTACGAGCAGTACTTC
.	TRBV6-1	TRBJ1-1	.	CASSFRTELNTEAFF	TGTGCCAGCAGTTTTCGGACAGAGCTGAACACTGAAGCTTTCTTT
.	TRBV10-3	TRBJ2-7	.	CAISESGGVVNEQYF	TGTGCCATCAGTGAGTCCGGCGGGGTTGTCAATGAGCAGTACTTC
.	TRBV19	TRBJ2-7	.	CASSASGYGEQYF	TGTGCCAGTAGTGCAAGCGGGTACGGTGAGCAGTACTTC
.	TRBV27	TRBJ2-6	many	CASSPDPGANVLTF	TGTGCCAGCAGTCCTGACCCTGGGGCCAACGTCCTGACTTTC
.	TRBV5-6	TRBJ2-5	few	CASSSGLVQETQYF	TGTGCCAGCAGCTCCGGGCTCGTACAAGAGACCCAGTACTTC
.	TRBV7-3	TRBJ2-3	once	CASSLTPLLDTQYF	TGTGCCAGCAGCTTAACCCCTCTTCTAGATACGCAGTATTTT
.	TRBV7-3	TRBJ2-1	.	CASSTDQSSYNEQFF	TGTGCCAGCAGCACCGACCAGAGCTCCTACAATGAGCAGTTCTTC
TRBD1	TRBV5-1	TRBJ2-2	.	CASSSGQDSPRTGELFF	TGCGCCAGCAGCTCCGGACAGGACTCCCCTCGGACCGGGGAGCTGTTTTTT
.	TRBV7-3	TRBJ2-6	.	CASSLQGPRSDGANVLTF	TGTGCCAGCAGCTTACAGGGCCCTCGGTCGGATGGGGCCAACGTCCTGACTTTC
TRBD2	TRBV4-2	TRBJ2-3	few	CASSQVATSGNTDTQYF	TGTGCCAGCAGCCAAGTCGCAACTAGCGGGAACACAGATACGCAGTATTTT
TRBD2	TRBV28	TRBJ2-3	.	CASSLDYYSGRADSSTDTQYF	TGTGCCAGCAGTCTAGATTATTATAGCGGGAGGGCCGATTCTAGCACAGATACGCAGTATTTT
TRBD1	TRBV6-1	TRBJ2-1	few	CASGSRDRAYNEQFF	TGTGCCAGCGGATCCCGGGACAGGGCCTACAATGAGCAGTTCTTC
TRBD1	TRBV29-1	TRBJ2-5	few	CSVESLQGVREQYF	TGCAGCGTTGAATCGCTACAGGGGGTGAGGGAGCAGTACTTC
.	TRBV10-3	TRBJ1-5	.	CAIRGEVDQPQHF	TGTGCCATCAGGGGGGAGGTCGACCAGCCCCAGCATTTT
.	TRBV6-6	TRBJ2-1	.	CASNPSPSVANEQFF	TGTGCCAGCAATCCATCCCCATCTGTGGCCAATGAGCAGTTCTTC
TRBD2	TRBV29-1	TRBJ2-3	.	CSVEELLAGASDTQYF	TGCAGCGTTGAAGAACTACTAGCGGGAGCGTCGGATACGCAGTATTTT
.	TRBV4-1	TRBJ2-1	.	CASSQVRGGDEQFF	TGCGCCAGCAGCCAAGTAAGGGGTGGGGATGAGCAGTTCTTC
.	TRBV20-1	TRBJ2-5	.	CASLGSWVKAQYF	TGCGCCAGCCTCGGGAGTTGGGTAAAGGCCCAGTACTTC
TRBD1	TRBV6-5	TRBJ2-1	once	CASRSAGTGNNEQFF	TGTGCCAGCCGATCGGCCGGGACAGGCAACAATGAGCAGTTCTTC